Detailed here is one TCR beta chain. From the 5' RACE reads, TCRdb called clonotypes with MiXCR, one entry per CDR3 protein. The sample yields around 93,000 distinct CDR3 sequences, 9.5% to 15% seen once. This entry belongs to a study of early T cells in non-severe SARS-CoV-2 infection. The germline V and J ends were trimmed by 10 bases and 5 bases, with 18 bases remaining between them. The CDR3 has 13 residues. Germline V CDR1 and CDR2: ENHRY, SYGVKD. The clonotype was recovered from an adult who was a healthcare worker with PCR-confirmed SARS-CoV-2 infection or an uninfected control (not recorded which). The sample in question was whole blood, obtained at baseline. The chain links TRBV10-3 to TRBJ2-7; possible D gene TRBD1, 6 bases. This CDR3 is CASSHTGWNEQYF. As DNA, the CDR3 is TGTGCCAGCTCCCATACAGGGTGGAACGAGCAGTACTTC.